These 24 T cell receptor beta chains were sequenced from one sample in a study of T cell responses to AZD1222 COVID-19 vaccine. Here immunoSEQ multiplex PCR was the method, and the copy in TCRdb shows in-frame clones only, minus some. The sample has roughly 150,000 clones, 80% to 90% seen once. The input for sequencing was peripheral blood, taken on day 0 of AZD1222 vaccination. Source of these receptors: an adult in good health.

This clone was recorded once. The genes are TRBV7-2 and TRBJ2-1; 14 bases line up with TRBD2. The CDR3 is 16 amino acids. Germline values: CDR1 SGHTA, CDR2 FQGNSA. V dropped 5 bases and J dropped 9; count of bases not matched to a gene: 9. The CDR3 loop is CASSTSGLAGVGEQFF. The CDR3 DNA reads as TGTGCCAGCAGCACGTCGGGACTAGCGGGAGTCGGTGAGCAGTTCTTC. The entire variable domain, with the rest obtained from reference TRBV7-2 and TRBJ2-1, is as follows: GAGVSQSPSNKVTEKGKDVELRCDPISGHTALYWYRQSLGQGLEFLIYFQGNSAPDKSGLPSDRFSAERTGGSVSTLTIQRTQQEDSAVYLCASSTSGLAGVGEQFFGPGTRLTVL.

This chain links TRBV6-5 with TRBJ1-1; D unclear. The CDR3 covers 13 residues. CDR1 is MNHEY, CDR2 SVGAGI, per germline. Trimming removed 2 bases from V and 10 bases from J, with 14 bases in between. The CDR3 region has the DNA TGTGCCAGCAGTTACATACCCGGCGGTGGAGCTTTCTTT. Amino acids: CASSYIPGGGAFF.

The rearrangement joins TRBV30 to TRBJ1-2; 7 bases are shared with TRBD1. Trimming cost V 1 base and J 2 bases; bases outside gene matches: 1. This CDR3 region has 13 residues. Per the germline V gene, CDR1 is GTSNPN and CDR2 is SVGIG (reference sequence). In DNA, the CDR3 is TGTGCCTGGAGTGGACAGGGCAACTATGGCTACACCTTC. It codes for CAWSGQGNYGYTF.

The chain is built from TRBV28 and TRBJ1-1; TRBD1 matches at 7 bases. This CDR3 comprises 15 residues. Germline CDR1 and CDR2: MDHEN and SYDVKM. Trimming removed 4 bases from V and 0 bases from J; junction bases left unmatched: 5. This CDR3 reads CASSYTGAMNTEAFF. The CDR3 DNA follows: TGTGCCAGCAGTTACACAGGGGCCATGAACACTGAAGCTTTCTTT.

This chain connects TRBV3-1 (or the pseudogene TRBV3-2) to TRBJ1-2; D call uncertain. Trimming left V 1 base short and J 7 bases short, with 16 bases between. Germline V lookup: CDR1 LGHDT, CDR2 YNNKEL (reference sequence). The CDR3 spans 15 residues. The CDR3 reads CASSQGSGSVGGYTF. The CDR3 DNA is TGTGCCAGCAGCCAAGGATCAGGTTCAGTAGGTGGCTACACCTTC.

V and J are TRBV6-5 and TRBJ2-2; TRBD1 or TRBD2 may be the D gene (7 bases each). The germline V gene encodes CDR1 MNHEY and CDR2 SVGAGI. V lost 5 bases and J lost 15, with 19 bases in between. The CDR3 loop spans 13 amino acids. The CDR3 sequence is CASSPYPQGGLFF. DNA of the CDR3: TGTGCCAGCAGTCCCTATCCCCAGGGGGGGTTGTTTTTT.

This chain uses TRBV5-4 with TRBJ2-7; maybe TRBD2 (5 bases). The CDR3 extends over 15 amino acids. Trimming left V 0 bases short and J 5 bases short, with 15 bases between. Germline V CDR1 and CDR2: SGHNT, YYREEE (reference sequence). As DNA, the CDR3 is TGTGCCAGCAGCTTGGGAGGGCCCTCTCGGAACGAGCAGTACTTC. Its translation: CASSLGGPSRNEQYF.

The genes are TRBV2 and TRBJ1-1, with a weak D call TRBD1 (6 bases). This CDR3 contains 13 residues. V lost 6 bases to trimming and J lost 10 bases, with 18 bases between them. The germline V gene encodes CDR1 SNHLY and CDR2 FYNNEI. CDR3 coding DNA: TGTGCCAGCAGGGATACAGGGAGAAGAGGAGCTTTCTTT. Translated: CASRDTGRRGAFF. Drawing the rest from reference TRBV2 and TRBJ1-1, the complete variable domain is EPEVTQTPSHQVTQMGQEVILRCVPISNHLYFYWYRQILGQKVEFLVSFYNNEISEKSEIFDDQFSVERPDGSNFTLKIRSTKLEDSAMYFCASRDTGRRGAFFGQGTRLTVV.

Concerning this clone: At one of its ends the junction is not consistent with the germline gene, which may arise from a read error. Other DNA sequences in this sample translate to the same CDR3. The chain employs TRBV14 and TRBJ2-7; 10 nucleotides match TRBD2. CDR1 is SGHDN, CDR2 FVKESK, per germline. CDR3 size: 16 residues. This CDR3 is CASSPTGTSASYEQYF. The CDR3 nucleotides read TGCGCCAGCAGCCCAACCGGGACTAGCGCTTCCTACGAGCAGTACTTC.

This sequence joins TRBV25-1 and TRBJ1-1; 7 bases line up with TRBD1. Per the germline V gene, CDR1 is MGHDK and CDR2 is SYGVNS. This CDR3 contains 14 residues. V lost 3 bases, J lost 5 bases, and 6 bases stayed unmatched. The CDR3 here is CASSDRLTGTEAFF. The CDR3 DNA reads as TGTGCCAGCAGTGATAGGCTGACAGGGACTGAAGCTTTCTTT. Based on the CDR3 plus reference TRBV25-1 and TRBJ1-1, the full variable domain is EADIYQTPRYLVIGTGKKITLECSQTMGHDKMYWYQQDPGMELHLIHYSYGVNSTEKGDLSSESTVSRIRTEHFPLTLESARPSHTSQYLCASSDRLTGTEAFFGQGTRLTVV.

This clone was seen once. CDR3 sequence: CASSSAGTGYSGANVLTF. The CDR3 DNA reads as TGTGCCAGCAGTTCAGCCGGGACAGGGTACTCTGGGGCCAACGTCCTGACTTTC. This rearrangement joins TRBV28 to TRBJ2-6; 9 bases map to TRBD1. The V gene's germline CDR1 is MDHEN and CDR2 SYDVKM. This CDR3 comprises 18 residues. V gave up 4 bases and J gave up 0 bases; unmatched junction bases: 7. The variable domain in full, with the rest retrieved from reference TRBV28 and TRBJ2-6, is DVKVTQSSRYLVKRTGEKVFLECVQDMDHENMFWYRQDPGLGLRLIYFSYDVKMKEKGDIPEGYSVSREKKERFSLILESASTNQTSMYLCASSSAGTGYSGANVLTFGAGSRLTVL.

The J gene is TRBJ2-7, the V gene TRBV27; D not certain. V lost 3 bases and J lost 1, with 13 bases in between. CDR3 length: 15 amino acids. Germline CDR1 MNHEY, CDR2 SMNVEV (reference sequence). For the CDR3, the DNA is TGTGCCAGCAGTTTCAAATGGACCCGTTCCTACGAGCAGTACTTC. Residues: CASSFKWTRSYEQYF.

The rearrangement links TRBV5-1 to TRBJ2-2; D ambiguous. This CDR3 has 14 amino acids. The germline V gene encodes CDR1 SGHRS and CDR2 YFSETQ. V was trimmed by 8 bases and J by 1 base, leaving 12 bases between them. The CDR3 DNA reads as TGCGCCAGTTCGATCGGGTGGAACACCGGGGAGCTGTTTTTT. The encoded protein is CASSIGWNTGELFF.

This clone came up once. The CDR3 loop is CSVERQGGNFMNTEAFF. CDR3 DNA: TGCAGCGTTGAGAGACAGGGGGGGAATTTCATGAACACTGAAGCTTTCTTT. The chain recombines TRBV29-1 with TRBJ1-1, with 9 bases identical to TRBD1. With V trimmed by 3 bases and J by 0 bases, 11 bases remained unmatched. Per germline, CDR1 SQVTM and CDR2 ANQGSEA. The CDR3 consists of 17 residues.

DNA of the CDR3: TGTGCCAGCTCACCACGGTCGGGGGGGGACACTGAAGCTTTCTTT. It translates to CASSPRSGGDTEAFF. V is TRBV18 and J is TRBJ1-1; D perhaps matches TRBD1 (5 bases). V lost 1 base, J lost 3 bases, and 12 bases lay in between. CDR1 is KGHSH and CDR2 is LQKENI in the germline V gene. The CDR3 totals 15 residues.

This chain links TRBV10-3 with TRBJ2-7; D is uncertain. Germline CDR1 reads ENHRY; CDR2 reads SYGVKD. The CDR3 contains 17 residues. The V and J ends lost 0 bases and 2 bases respectively, with 17 bases between them. CDR3 nucleotide sequence: TGTGCCATCAGTGAGTCGGCCCGCGGCAGCCTAACCTACGAGCAGTACTTC. Protein: CAISESARGSLTYEQYF.

The chain links TRBV18 to TRBJ1-3; the D is unclear. This CDR3 spans 15 amino acids. V lost 2 bases to trimming and J lost 2 bases, with 10 bases between them. Per germline, CDR1 KGHSH and CDR2 LQKENI. CDR3 nucleotides: TGTGCCAGCTCACCAAGCCCCGGGGCTGGAAACACCATATATTTT. Protein sequence: CASSPSPGAGNTIYF.

The J gene is TRBJ1-3, the V gene TRBV5-6; D remains unclear. The length of the CDR3 is 14 residues. V was shortened by 0 bases and J by 2 bases, with 6 bases between the two germline ends. In germline, CDR1 is SGHDT, CDR2 YYEEEE. CDR3 loop: CASSLVEAGNTIYF. DNA of the CDR3: TGTGCCAGCAGCTTGGTCGAAGCTGGAAACACCATATATTTT.

Note on this clone: Other DNA sequences in this sample translate to the same CDR3. V and J are TRBV10-3 and TRBJ2-2, with TRBD2 matching over 9 bases. Trimming cost V 11 bases and J 7 bases; bases outside gene matches: 11. Looked up from germline, CDR1 is ENHRY and CDR2 is SYGVKD. The CDR3 consists of 14 residues. CDR3 sequence: CASNGRGGDGELFF. The CDR3 coding sequence is TGTGCCTCCAACGGGCGGGGGGGGGACGGGGAGCTGTTTTTT.

The V and J genes are TRBV5-5 and TRBJ1-5, with a possible D match to TRBD1 (6 bases). This CDR3 is 15 amino acids long. The germline V gene has CDR1 SGHKS and CDR2 YYEKEE (reference sequence). The ends were cut back, 5 bases at V and 3 bases at J, with 15 bases in the middle. The CDR3 protein is CASSRTGTNNQPQHF. In nucleotides, the CDR3 is TGTGCCAGCAGTCGGACCGGGACAAACAATCAGCCCCAGCATTTT.

The rearrangement joins TRBV10-1 to TRBJ1-2, with 8 positions matching TRBD1. Per germline, CDR1 WNHNN and CDR2 SYGVQD (reference sequence). Germline trimming cut 9 bases from V and 3 bases from J; bases unmatched to any gene: 3. The CDR3 has 12 amino acids. The CDR3 region has the DNA TGCGCCAGGACAGGGGCCGACTATGGCTACACCTTC. Its protein product is CARTGADYGYTF.

The chain links TRBV19 to TRBJ2-7; 7 bases align to TRBD1. The CDR3 consists of 13 residues. Germline trimming cut 6 bases from V and 1 base from J; bases unmatched to any gene: 3. The germline CDR1 and CDR2 sequences are LNHDA and SQIVND (reference sequence). In DNA form, the CDR3 reads TGTGCCAGTAGCCCACAGGGGTCCTACGAGCAGTACTTC. This translates into CASSPQGSYEQYF.

V is TRBV6-5 and J is TRBJ2-3; perhaps TRBD1 as D (6 bases). The CDR3 length is 15 residues. Deletions cut 6 bases from V and 1 base from J, with 14 bases between. Germline V gene lookup returns CDR1 MNHEY and CDR2 SVGAGI. In nucleotides, the CDR3 is TGTGCCAGCAGGCCCTCGGGACACCGCACAGATACGCAGTATTTT. The encoded protein is CASRPSGHRTDTQYF.

The chain combines TRBV7-9 with TRBJ1-2, with D unclear. Germline CDR1 SEHNR, CDR2 FQNEAQ (reference sequence). This CDR3 comprises 13 residues. V shed 1 base and J shed 7 bases, with 10 bases lying between them. Here the CDR3 reads CASSLGSGSGYTF. The CDR3 DNA is TGTGCCAGCAGCTTAGGATCTGGATCTGGCTACACCTTC. The entire variable domain, with the rest obtained from reference TRBV7-9 and TRBJ1-2, is as follows: DTGVSQNPRHKITKRGQNVTFRCDPISEHNRLYWYRQTLGQGPEFLTYFQNEAQLEKSRLLSDRFSAERPKGSFSTLEIQRTEQGDSAMYLCASSLGSGSGYTFGSGTRLTVV.